This T cell receptor beta chain was identified during a study of shared T cell receptors in the human thymus. Generated by immunoSEQ multiplex PCR, the TCRdb table keeps only in-frame clones and is missing some. The sample consists of some 700,000 clones, 88% of them appearing once. V lost 5 bases, J lost 2 bases, and 24 bases lay in between. Germline V gene data show CDR1 as SEHNR and CDR2 as FQNEAQ (reference sequence). The CDR3 sequence is 18 residues long. The same data also went into a second study, on human thymus T cells.

The rearrangement links TRBV7-9 to TRBJ2-5, with D possibly matching TRBD2 (7 bases). The sequencing input was thymocytes. This TCR was recovered from a boy under three years old with a congenital heart defect. CDR3 nucleotide sequence: TGTGCCAGCAGCCTGCACAGGGTTCCGGGGGGCACACAAGAGACCCAGTACTTC. This gives the protein CASSLHRVPGGTQETQYF.